These 23 T cell receptor beta chains were sequenced from one sample in a study of T cell changes during pregnancy in multiple sclerosis. TCRdb keeps only in-frame clones here, not all; method: immunoSEQ multiplex PCR. The sample records 50,000 or so clones, around 94% being singletons. The specimen was CD4+ T cells from peripheral blood mononuclear cells, collected before pregnancy. These receptors were taken from a female donor with multiple sclerosis, enrolled in a pregnancy study.

The chain couples TRBV6-6 to TRBJ1-5; D remains ambiguous. This CDR3 contains 16 residues. CDR1 is MNHNY, CDR2 SVGAGI, per germline (reference sequence). V lost 2 bases and J 1 base, leaving 12 bases between the germline ends. The CDR3 DNA reads as TGTGCCAGCAGTTACCTGGATGCGAGGAGCAATCAGCCCCAGCATTTT. Its protein is CASSYLDARSNQPQHF.

This chain joins TRBV29-1 and TRBJ1-2, with D maybe TRBD1 (6 bases). With 6 bases removed from V and 8 bases from J, the gap between germline ends came to 22 bases. The CDR3 is made up of 14 amino acids. CDR1 and CDR2 (germline): SQVTM, ANQGSEA. CDR3 sequence: CSVGTTGPGIGYTF. CDR3 nucleotides: TGCAGCGTCGGGACAACGGGTCCTGGGATAGGCTACACCTTC.

This sequence joins TRBV10-3 and TRBJ1-4, with D hard to call. Between the trimmed V and J ends, which lost 4 bases and 5 bases, there was a span of 11 bases. Germline V gene sequence: CDR1 ENHRY, CDR2 SYGVKD. This CDR3 contains 14 residues. As DNA, the CDR3 is TGTGCCATCAGTGCCGGTACCCGGAATGAAAAACTGTTTTTT. Amino acids: CAISAGTRNEKLFF.

J is TRBJ2-3 and V is TRBV6-1, with D maybe TRBD2 (6 bases). The V gene's germline CDR1 is MNHNS and CDR2 SASEGT. The CDR3 length is 14 residues. Trimming stripped 4 bases from V and 0 bases from J, with 8 bases between. The CDR3 DNA follows: TGTGCCAGCAGTGTCGGGACTAGCACAGATACGCAGTATTTT. Translation gives CASSVGTSTDTQYF.

The chain is built from TRBV28 and TRBJ1-2; D not certain. Trimming took 4 bases from V and 0 from J, leaving 9 bases between them. CDR3 size: 14 residues. Germline-derived CDR1 and CDR2 are MDHEN and SYDVKM. This CDR3 reads CASSSGRANYGYTF. DNA for the CDR3: TGTGCCAGCAGTTCTGGGAGAGCTAACTATGGCTACACCTTC.

The chain recombines TRBV2 with TRBJ2-1; 10 bases match TRBD2. The CDR3 has 19 residues. V shed 2 bases and J 0 bases; nucleotides not matched to a gene: 10. Germline lookup yields CDR1 SNHLY and CDR2 FYNNEI. CDR3 protein: CASSELGTSAKRSYNEQFF. CDR3 sequence (DNA): TGTGCCAGCAGTGAATTGGGGACTAGCGCTAAACGCTCCTACAATGAGCAGTTCTTC.

J is TRBJ2-1 and V is TRBV7-9; D remains ambiguous. The germline V gene has CDR1 SEHNR and CDR2 FQNEAQ (reference sequence). CDR3 size: 13 residues. V was trimmed by 2 bases and J by 10 bases, leaving 12 bases between them. For the CDR3, the DNA is TGTGCCAGCAGCTTACCTACGGTGAGGGAGCAGTTCTTC. Encoded protein: CASSLPTVREQFF.

The rearrangement joins TRBV28 to TRBJ2-6, with D possibly TRBD1 on 6 matching bases. This CDR3 is built from 19 residues. CDR1 and CDR2 from the germline V gene are MDHEN and SYDVKM. Trimming left V 1 base short and J 0 bases short, with 16 bases between. CDR3 bases: TGTGCCAGCAGTTTATTGGGTCCGCAGGGGTACTCTGGGGCCAACGTCCTGACTTTC. Its translation: CASSLLGPQGYSGANVLTF.

The rearrangement joins TRBV28 to TRBJ2-3, with D tentatively TRBD2 (7 bases). This CDR3 is 18 amino acids long. The ends were cut back, 3 bases at V and 4 bases at J, with 23 bases in the middle. CDR1 is MDHEN, CDR2 SYDVKM, per germline. CDR3 nucleotides: TGTGCCAGCAGTTTGTGGGACACCCTTCAACGGGGGGCAGATACGCAGTATTTT. Its protein is CASSLWDTLQRGADTQYF.

This clone was counted a few times. This sequence joins TRBV25-1 and TRBJ1-5; no firm D call. Looked up from germline, CDR1 is MGHDK and CDR2 is SYGVNS. This CDR3 is built from 14 residues. The V end was cut by 0 bases, the J end by 4 bases, with 7 bases between. DNA for the CDR3: TGTGCCAGCAGTGAATATGGAGGGAATCAGCCCCAGCATTTT. Translating gives CASSEYGGNQPQHF.

This clone was counted a single time. The rearrangement joins TRBV19 to TRBJ1-2; 7 bases agree with TRBD1. CDR3 size: 16 residues. Germline lookup yields CDR1 LNHDA and CDR2 SQIVND (reference sequence). The ends lost 0 bases at V and 0 bases at J; junction bases unmatched: 4. CDR3 region: CASSIDGQAPNYGYTF. DNA for the CDR3: TGTGCCAGTAGTATAGACGGACAGGCCCCTAACTATGGCTACACCTTC.

The chain links TRBV4-2 to TRBJ1-5, with a possible D match to TRBD1 (5 bases). The germline V and J ends were trimmed by 1 base and 6 bases, with 13 bases remaining between them. This CDR3 contains 15 residues. The V gene's germline CDR1 is LGHNA and CDR2 YNFKEQ. CDR3 sequence (DNA): TGTGCCAGCAGCCAAGGTGGGGCGGGACGTCAGCCCCAGCATTTT. Amino acid sequence: CASSQGGAGRQPQHF.

This clone was counted only a few times. The chain carries TRBV6-5 and TRBJ1-5, with D perhaps matching TRBD1 (5 bases). With 5 bases removed from V and 1 base from J, the gap between germline ends came to 6 bases. This CDR3 comprises 13 residues. Per germline, CDR1 MNHEY and CDR2 SVGAGI. CDR3 DNA sequence: TGTGCCAGCAGTAGGACAAGCAATCAGCCCCAGCATTTT. Residues: CASSRTSNQPQHF.

The chain couples TRBV11-3 to TRBJ2-1, with D perhaps TRBD2 (6 bases). Trimming stripped 1 base from V and 6 bases from J, with 19 bases between. The germline V gene encodes CDR1 SGHNT and CDR2 YENEEA. The CDR3 covers 17 residues. CDR3: CASSLGSAASATNEQFF. The DNA of the CDR3 is TGTGCCAGCAGCTTAGGGAGCGCGGCTAGCGCTACCAATGAGCAGTTCTTC. Combining the CDR3 with reference TRBV11-3 and TRBJ2-1 gives the whole variable domain EAGVVQSPRYKIIEKKQPVAFWCNPISGHNTLYWYLQNLGQGPELLIRYENEEAVDDSQLPKDRFSAERLKGVDSTLKIQPAELGDSAVYLCASSLGSAASATNEQFFGPGTRLTVL.

The genes are TRBV19 and TRBJ2-2; 7 bases are shared with TRBD1. The CDR3 sequence is 17 residues long. Germline V gives CDR1 LNHDA, CDR2 SQIVND (reference sequence). V lost 3 bases and J lost 4; bases outside the gene matches: 11. In DNA, the CDR3 is TGTGCCAGTAGTATTACAAGGGGGCTTATGGGCACCGGGGAGCTGTTTTTT. This gives the protein CASSITRGLMGTGELFF.

The chain carries TRBV2 and TRBJ1-1; 10 nucleotides match TRBD1. Per germline, CDR1 SNHLY and CDR2 FYNNEI. V gave up 7 bases and J gave up 4 bases; unmatched junction bases: 6. The CDR3 is made up of 14 amino acids. DNA of the CDR3: TGTGCCAGCATCCTGGACAGGGGGGGCACTGAAGCTTTCTTT. Encoded protein: CASILDRGGTEAFF.

The chain joins TRBV29-1 to TRBJ1-2, with 7 bases that match TRBD1. With V trimmed by 5 bases and J by 4 bases, 10 bases remained unmatched. CDR1 and CDR2 from the germline V gene are SQVTM and ANQGSEA. This CDR3 comprises 14 residues. The CDR3 sequence: CSVRAAQGVYGYTF. The CDR3 DNA follows: TGCAGCGTTCGCGCAGCCCAGGGGGTCTATGGCTACACCTTC.

The V call is TRBV9, the J call TRBJ2-7; 12 nucleotides align to TRBD2. V shed 3 bases and J 5 bases; nucleotides not matched to a gene: 9. This CDR3 is 16 amino acids long. CDR1 is SGDLS, CDR2 YYNGEE, per germline. The CDR3 DNA sequence: TGTGCCAGCAGCGGAAGGGGACTAGCGGGTACCCACGAGCAGTACTTC. Translation: CASSGRGLAGTHEQYF.

The chain employs TRBV4-1 and TRBJ1-1; 7 nucleotides align to TRBD1. The CDR3 has 17 amino acids. Germline CDR1 is MGHRA and CDR2 is YSYEKL. V trimming: 1 base; J trimming: 4 bases; junction bases outside the gene matches: 12. The CDR3 reads CASSQAGPGQLPTEAFF. CDR3 nucleotide sequence: TGCGCCAGCAGCCAAGCCGGCCCGGGACAGCTCCCCACTGAAGCTTTCTTT.

The chain uses TRBV11-2 and TRBJ2-7; 11 nucleotides align to TRBD1. V lost 3 bases, J lost 4 bases, and 11 bases stayed unmatched. Looked up from germline, CDR1 is SGHAT and CDR2 is FQNNGV. This CDR3 has 17 residues. The CDR3 sequence: CASSFAMGQGGRYEQYF. For the CDR3, the DNA is TGTGCCAGCAGCTTCGCAATGGGACAGGGGGGGCGGTACGAGCAGTACTTC.

The chain combines TRBV28 with TRBJ2-3, with TRBD1 matching over 10 bases. This CDR3 has 16 amino acids. The V gene's germline CDR1 is MDHEN and CDR2 SYDVKM. V lost 8 bases, J lost 6 bases, and 14 bases stayed unmatched. The CDR3 here is CASERPGDRGRDTQYF. CDR3 nucleotides: TGTGCCAGCGAACGCCCTGGGGACAGGGGCCGTGATACGCAGTATTTT.

The chain links TRBV11-2 to TRBJ2-3, with D possibly TRBD2 on 5 matching bases. V was trimmed by 2 bases and J by 4 bases, leaving 25 bases between them. This CDR3 has 19 residues. CDR1 SGHAT and CDR2 FQNNGV come from the germline V gene. The DNA of the CDR3 is TGTGCCAGCAGCTTAAGTGGGTCCCGTGGGAGTCGGAATGCAGATACGCAGTATTTT. Its protein product is CASSLSGSRGSRNADTQYF.

DNA for the CDR3: TGTGCCAGCAGCCCCGATGACAGGGGGCACACTGAAGCTTTCTTT. The encoded protein is CASSPDDRGHTEAFF. The V and J genes are TRBV5-4 and TRBJ1-1; 10 bases line up with TRBD1. Germline V CDR1 and CDR2: SGHNT, YYREEE (reference sequence). V lost 4 bases, J lost 3 bases, and 6 bases stayed unmatched. There are 15 residues in the CDR3.